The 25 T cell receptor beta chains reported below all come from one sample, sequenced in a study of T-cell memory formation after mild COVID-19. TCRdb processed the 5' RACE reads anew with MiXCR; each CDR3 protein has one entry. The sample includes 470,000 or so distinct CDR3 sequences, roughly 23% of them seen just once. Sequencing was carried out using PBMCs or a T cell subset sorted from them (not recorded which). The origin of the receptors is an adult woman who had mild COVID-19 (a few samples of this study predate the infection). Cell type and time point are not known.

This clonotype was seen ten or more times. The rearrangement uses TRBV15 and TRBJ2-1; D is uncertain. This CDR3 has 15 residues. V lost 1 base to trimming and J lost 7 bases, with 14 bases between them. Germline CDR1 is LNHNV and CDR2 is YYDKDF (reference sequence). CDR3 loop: CATSRVLGRGNEQFF. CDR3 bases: TGTGCCACCAGCAGAGTGTTAGGTAGAGGTAATGAGCAGTTCTTC.

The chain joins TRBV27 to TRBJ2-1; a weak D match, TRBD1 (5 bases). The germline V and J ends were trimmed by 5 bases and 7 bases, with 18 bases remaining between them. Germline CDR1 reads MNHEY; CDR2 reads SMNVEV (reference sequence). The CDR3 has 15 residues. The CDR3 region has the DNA TGTGCCAGCAGTCCAAGGACCAAGCCAGGGAATGAGCAGTTCTTC. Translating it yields CASSPRTKPGNEQFF.

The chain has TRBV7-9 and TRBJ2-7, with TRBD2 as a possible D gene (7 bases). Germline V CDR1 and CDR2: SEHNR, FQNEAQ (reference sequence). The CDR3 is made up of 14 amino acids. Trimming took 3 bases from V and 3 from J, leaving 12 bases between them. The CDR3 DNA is TGTGCCAGCAGCTTTTCGGGGGGCGTCTACGAGCAGTACTTC. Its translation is CASSFSGGVYEQYF.

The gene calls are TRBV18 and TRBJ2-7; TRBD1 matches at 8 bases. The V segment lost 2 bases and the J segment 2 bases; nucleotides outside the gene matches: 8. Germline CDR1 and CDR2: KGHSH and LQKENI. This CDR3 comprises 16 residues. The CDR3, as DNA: TGTGCCAGCTCACCAAGGACAGGGTCTGGGGCCTACGAGCAGTACTTC. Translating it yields CASSPRTGSGAYEQYF.

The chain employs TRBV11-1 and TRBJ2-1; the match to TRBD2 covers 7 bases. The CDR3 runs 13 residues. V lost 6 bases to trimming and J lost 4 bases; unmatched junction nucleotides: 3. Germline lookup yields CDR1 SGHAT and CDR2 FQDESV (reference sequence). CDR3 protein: CASREREYNEQFF. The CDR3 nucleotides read TGTGCCAGCAGAGAGCGGGAATACAATGAGCAGTTCTTC.

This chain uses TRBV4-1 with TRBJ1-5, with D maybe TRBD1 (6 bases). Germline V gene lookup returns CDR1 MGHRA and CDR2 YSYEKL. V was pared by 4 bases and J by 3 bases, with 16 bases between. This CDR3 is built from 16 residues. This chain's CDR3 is CASSPFAGAPNQPQHF. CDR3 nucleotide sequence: TGCGCCAGCAGCCCCTTCGCGGGGGCGCCCAATCAGCCCCAGCATTTT.

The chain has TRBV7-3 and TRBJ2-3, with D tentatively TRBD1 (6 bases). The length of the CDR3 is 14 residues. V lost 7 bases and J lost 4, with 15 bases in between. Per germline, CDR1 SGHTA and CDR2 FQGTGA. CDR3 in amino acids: CASTKGGGADTQYF. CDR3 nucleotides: TGTGCCAGCACAAAAGGGGGTGGTGCAGATACGCAGTATTTT.

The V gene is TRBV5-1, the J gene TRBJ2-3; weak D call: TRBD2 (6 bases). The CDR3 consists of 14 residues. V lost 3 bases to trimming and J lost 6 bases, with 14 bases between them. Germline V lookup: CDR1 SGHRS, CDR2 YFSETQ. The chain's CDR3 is CASSSVSGVDTQYF. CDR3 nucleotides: TGCGCCAGCAGCTCCGTGTCGGGAGTGGATACGCAGTATTTT.

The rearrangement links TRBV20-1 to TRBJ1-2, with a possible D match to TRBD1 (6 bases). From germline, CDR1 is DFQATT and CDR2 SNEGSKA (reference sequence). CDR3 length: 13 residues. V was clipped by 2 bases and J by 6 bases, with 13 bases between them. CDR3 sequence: CSARISDRHGYTF. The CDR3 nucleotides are TGCAGTGCTAGAATCTCGGACAGACATGGCTACACCTTC.

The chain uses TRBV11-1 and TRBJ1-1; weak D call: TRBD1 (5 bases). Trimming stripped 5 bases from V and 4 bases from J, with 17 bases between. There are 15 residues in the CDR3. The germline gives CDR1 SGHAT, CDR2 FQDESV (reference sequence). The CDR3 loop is CASSPEGYLGTEAFF. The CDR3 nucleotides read TGTGCCAGCAGCCCAGAGGGGTACTTGGGCACTGAAGCTTTCTTT.

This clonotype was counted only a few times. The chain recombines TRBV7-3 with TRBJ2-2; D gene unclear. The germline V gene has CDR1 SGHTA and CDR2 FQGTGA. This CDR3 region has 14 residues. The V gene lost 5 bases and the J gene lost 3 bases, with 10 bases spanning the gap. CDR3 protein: CASSPDGYTGELFF. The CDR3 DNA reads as TGTGCCAGCAGCCCGGACGGATACACCGGGGAGCTGTTTTTT.

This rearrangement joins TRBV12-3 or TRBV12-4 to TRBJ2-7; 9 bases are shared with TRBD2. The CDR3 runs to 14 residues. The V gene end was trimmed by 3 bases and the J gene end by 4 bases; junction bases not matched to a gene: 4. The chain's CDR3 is CASSFSGRRYEQYF. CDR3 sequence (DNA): TGTGCCAGCAGTTTCAGCGGGAGGCGGTACGAGCAGTACTTC.

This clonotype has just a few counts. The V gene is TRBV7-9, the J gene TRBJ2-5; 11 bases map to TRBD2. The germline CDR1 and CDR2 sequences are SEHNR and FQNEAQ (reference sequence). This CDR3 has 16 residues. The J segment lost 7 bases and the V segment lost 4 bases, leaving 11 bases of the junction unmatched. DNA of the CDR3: TGTGCCAGCAGCTGGGGGACTAGCGGCGCGGTCCCGACCCAGTACTTC. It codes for CASSWGTSGAVPTQYF.

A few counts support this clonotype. CDR3 sequence (DNA): TGTGCCAGCACTACAAGCGGCGTATTAGCGGGGGGGCCTATGGAGACCCAGTACTTC. It encodes CASTTSGVLAGGPMETQYF. The chain links TRBV12-3 or TRBV12-4 to TRBJ2-5; 11 nucleotides align to TRBD2. The ends lost 7 bases at V and 5 bases at J; junction bases unmatched: 21. CDR3 size: 19 residues.

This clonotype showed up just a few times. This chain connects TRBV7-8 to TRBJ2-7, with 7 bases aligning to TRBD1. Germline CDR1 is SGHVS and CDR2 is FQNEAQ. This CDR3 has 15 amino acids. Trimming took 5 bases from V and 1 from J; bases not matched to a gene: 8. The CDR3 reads CASSISGTASYEQYF. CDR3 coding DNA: TGTGCCAGCAGCATCTCCGGGACAGCGTCCTACGAGCAGTACTTC.

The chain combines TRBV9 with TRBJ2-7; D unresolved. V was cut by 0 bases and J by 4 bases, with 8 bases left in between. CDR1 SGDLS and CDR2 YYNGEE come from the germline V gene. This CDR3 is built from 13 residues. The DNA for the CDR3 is TGTGCCAGCAGCGTAGGGCCCCAATACGAGCAGTACTTC. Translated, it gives CASSVGPQYEQYF.

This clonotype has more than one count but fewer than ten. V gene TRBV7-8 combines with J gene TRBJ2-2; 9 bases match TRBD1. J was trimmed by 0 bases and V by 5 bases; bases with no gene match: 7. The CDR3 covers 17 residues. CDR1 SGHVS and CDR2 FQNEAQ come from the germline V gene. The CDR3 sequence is CASSSRTGDSNTGELFF. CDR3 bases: TGTGCCAGCAGCAGCCGGACAGGGGATTCGAACACCGGGGAGCTGTTTTTT.

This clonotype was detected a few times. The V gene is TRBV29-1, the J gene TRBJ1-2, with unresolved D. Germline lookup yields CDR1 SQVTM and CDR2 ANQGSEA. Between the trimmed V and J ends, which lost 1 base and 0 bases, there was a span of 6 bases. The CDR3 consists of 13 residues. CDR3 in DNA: TGCAGCGTTGAAGTGAGGTCTAACTATGGCTACACCTTC. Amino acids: CSVEVRSNYGYTF.

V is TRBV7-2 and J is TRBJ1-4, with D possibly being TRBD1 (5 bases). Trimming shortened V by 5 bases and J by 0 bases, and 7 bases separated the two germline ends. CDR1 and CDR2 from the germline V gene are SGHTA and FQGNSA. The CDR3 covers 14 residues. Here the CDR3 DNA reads TGTGCCAGCAGCCGGGGGGCAACTAATGAAAAACTGTTTTTT. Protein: CASSRGATNEKLFF.

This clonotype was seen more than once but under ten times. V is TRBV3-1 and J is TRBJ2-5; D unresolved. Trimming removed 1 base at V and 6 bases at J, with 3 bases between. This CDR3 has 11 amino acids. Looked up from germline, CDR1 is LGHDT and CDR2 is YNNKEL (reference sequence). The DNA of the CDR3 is TGTGCCAGCAGCCAAGTGAAGACCCAGTACTTC. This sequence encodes CASSQVKTQYF.

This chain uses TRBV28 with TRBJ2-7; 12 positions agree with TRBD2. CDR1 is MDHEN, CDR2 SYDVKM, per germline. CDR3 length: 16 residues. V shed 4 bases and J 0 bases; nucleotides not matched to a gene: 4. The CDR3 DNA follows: TGTGCCAGCAGTTCGCCGACTAGCGGGAGCTCCTACGAGCAGTACTTC. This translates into CASSSPTSGSSYEQYF.

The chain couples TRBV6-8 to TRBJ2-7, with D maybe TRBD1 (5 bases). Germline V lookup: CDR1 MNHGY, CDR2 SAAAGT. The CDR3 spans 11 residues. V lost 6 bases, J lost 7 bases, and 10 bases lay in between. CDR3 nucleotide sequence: TGTGCCAGCAGCCGACAGCGAGAGCAGTACTTC. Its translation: CASSRQREQYF.

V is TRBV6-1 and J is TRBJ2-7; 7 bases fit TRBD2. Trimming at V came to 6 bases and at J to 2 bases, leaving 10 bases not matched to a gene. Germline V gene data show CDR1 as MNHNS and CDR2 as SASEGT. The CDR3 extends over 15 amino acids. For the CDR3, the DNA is TGTGCCAGCAGCGAGGGGCGGGGGACTACCTACGAGCAGTACTTC. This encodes CASSEGRGTTYEQYF.

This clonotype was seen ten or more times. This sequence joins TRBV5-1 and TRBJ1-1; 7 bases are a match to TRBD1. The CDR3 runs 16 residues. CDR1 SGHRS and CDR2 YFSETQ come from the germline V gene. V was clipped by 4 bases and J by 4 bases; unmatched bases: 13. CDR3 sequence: CASSRRQGGEGTEAFF. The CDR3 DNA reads TGCGCCAGCAGCCGTCGACAGGGCGGAGAGGGCACTGAAGCTTTCTTT.

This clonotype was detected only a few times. The CDR3 region is CASSSGTTFYNEQFF. The CDR3 DNA reads TGTGCCAGCTCGTCCGGGACCACTTTTTACAATGAGCAGTTCTTC. The chain carries TRBV18 and TRBJ2-1, with D tentatively TRBD1 or TRBD2 (5 bases each). With 6 bases removed from V and 4 bases from J, the gap between germline ends came to 16 bases. This CDR3 region has 15 residues. Germline CDR1 reads KGHSH; CDR2 reads LQKENI.